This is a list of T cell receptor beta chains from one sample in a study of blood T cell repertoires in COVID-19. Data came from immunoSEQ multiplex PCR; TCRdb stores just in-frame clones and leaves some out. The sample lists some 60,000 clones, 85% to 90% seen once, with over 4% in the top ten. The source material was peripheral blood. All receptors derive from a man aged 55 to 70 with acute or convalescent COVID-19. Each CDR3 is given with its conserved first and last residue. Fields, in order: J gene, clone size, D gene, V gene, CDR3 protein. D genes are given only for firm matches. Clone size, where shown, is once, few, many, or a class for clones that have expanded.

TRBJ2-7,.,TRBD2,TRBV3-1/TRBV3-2,CASSLGLAGSYEQYF
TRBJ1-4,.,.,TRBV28,CASKLTLTNEKLFF
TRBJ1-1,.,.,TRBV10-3,CAIRSGKQGGTEAFF
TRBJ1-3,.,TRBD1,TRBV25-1,CASSALQGAGNTIYF
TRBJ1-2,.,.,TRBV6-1,CASSDRSYGYTF
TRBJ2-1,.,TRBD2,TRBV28,CASRDLAGGGNEQFF
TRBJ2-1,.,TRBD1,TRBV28,CASRTPGQGSDEQFF
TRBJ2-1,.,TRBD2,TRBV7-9,CASSLVPGLAGRSYNEQFF
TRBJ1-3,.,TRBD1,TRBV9,CASSAGTGSGNTIYF
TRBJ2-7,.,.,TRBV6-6,CASSYRLGEVYEQYF
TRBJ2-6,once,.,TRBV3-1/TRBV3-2,CASSQRHPTGANVLTF
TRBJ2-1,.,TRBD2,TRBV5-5,CASSRTSGSQEEQFF
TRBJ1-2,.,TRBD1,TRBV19,CASIEGTANNYGYTF
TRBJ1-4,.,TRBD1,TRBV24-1,CATSDPGQGAEKLFF
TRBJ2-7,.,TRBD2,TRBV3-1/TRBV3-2,CASSRTSGSYEQYF
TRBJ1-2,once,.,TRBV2,CASSERQEANYGYTF
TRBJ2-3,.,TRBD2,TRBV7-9,CASSSGPGLAADTQYF
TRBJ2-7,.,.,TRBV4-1,CASRDRLYEQYF
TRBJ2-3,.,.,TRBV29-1,CSVAGRLMNTQYF
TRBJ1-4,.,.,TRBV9,CASSAAGGPNEKLFF
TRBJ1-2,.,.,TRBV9,CASSRSANYGYTF
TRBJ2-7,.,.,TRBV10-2,CASRASRLREQYF
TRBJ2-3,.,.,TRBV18,CASSPITQGASTDTQYF
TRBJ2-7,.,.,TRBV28,CASSSEGYEQYF
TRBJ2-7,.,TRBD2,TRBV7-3,CASSYGTSGTHEQYF
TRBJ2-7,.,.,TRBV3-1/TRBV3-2,CASSQGDITVSDF
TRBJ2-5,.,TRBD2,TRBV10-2,CASSERSRGLVSETQYF
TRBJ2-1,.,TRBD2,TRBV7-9,CASSLTSGMYNEQFF
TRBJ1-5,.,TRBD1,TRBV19,CASSRQGFANQPQHF
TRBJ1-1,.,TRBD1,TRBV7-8,CASSLRGLGGTEAFF
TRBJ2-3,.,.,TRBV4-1,CASSQEEGTYTDTQYF
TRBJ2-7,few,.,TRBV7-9,CASSRGAAYEQYF
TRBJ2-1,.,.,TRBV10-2,CASSDLSNEQFF
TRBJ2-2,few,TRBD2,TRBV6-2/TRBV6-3,CASSYYGGSGSGELFF
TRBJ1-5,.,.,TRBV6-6,CASSPVRGNQPQHF
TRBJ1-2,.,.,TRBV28,CASSLSPRGQVSGYTF
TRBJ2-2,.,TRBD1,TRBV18,CASSPPTGINTGELFF
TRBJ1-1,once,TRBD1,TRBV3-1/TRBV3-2,CASSDRGQGEAFF
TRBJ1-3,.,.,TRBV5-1,CASTPSGGLNSGNTIYF
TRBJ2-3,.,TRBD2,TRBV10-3,CAISETSADHGTQYF
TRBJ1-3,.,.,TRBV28,CASSLHSLSGNTIYF
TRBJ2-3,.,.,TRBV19,CASTTGEGTDTQYF
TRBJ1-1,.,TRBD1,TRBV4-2,CASSQYARGDTEAFF
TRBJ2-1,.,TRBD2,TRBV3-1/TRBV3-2,CASSLGLAGGLYNEQFF
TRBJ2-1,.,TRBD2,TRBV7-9,CASSPIGGGRAQGNEQFF
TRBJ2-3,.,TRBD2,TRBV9,CASSSGRASTDTQYF
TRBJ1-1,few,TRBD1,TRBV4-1,CASRQGQGARRDTEAFF
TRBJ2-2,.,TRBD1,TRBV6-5,CASRDPGGETGELFF
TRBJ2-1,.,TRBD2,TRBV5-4,CASSQGLGRGGSNEQFF
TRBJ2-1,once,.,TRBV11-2,CASRGGYNEQFF